These 16 T cell receptor beta chains came from one sample sequenced in a study of cytomegalovirus exposure and HLA in healthy donors. PCR amplification relied on 60 Vbeta primers (plus 13 Jbeta primers). Assay used: immunoSEQ multiplex PCR; TCRdb lists only in-frame clones, some missing. This sample's table has roughly 35,000 clones. Material: PBMCs. Receptors were obtained from a woman in her thirties or forties in good health and CMV-seropositive.

V is TRBV27 and J is TRBJ1-4; TRBD1 agrees at 9 bases. CDR3 length: 16 amino acids. The germline CDR1 and CDR2 sequences are MNHEY and SMNVEV (reference sequence). J gave up 10 bases and V 2 bases, and 11 bases lay outside the gene matches. CDR3 region: CASSLHSGTGLGKLFF. The CDR3 bases are TGTGCCAGCAGTTTACACTCCGGGACAGGGTTAGGAAAACTGTTTTTT. The variable domain in full, completed from reference TRBV27 and TRBJ1-4, reads EAQVTQNPRYLITVTGKKLTVTCSQNMNHEYMSWYRQDPGLGLRQIYYSMNVEVTDKGDVPEGYKVSRKEKRNFPLILESPSPNQTSLYFCASSLHSGTGLGKLFFGSGTQLSVL.

The chain employs TRBV5-1 and TRBJ1-4, with a tentative D call TRBD1 (5 bases). Between the trimmed V and J ends, which lost 3 bases and 4 bases, there was a span of 16 bases. Germline V gives CDR1 SGHRS, CDR2 YFSETQ. The CDR3 is 16 residues long. CDR3 in DNA: TGCGCCAGCAGCTCTGGCAGGGCAACCTTTAATGAAAAACTGTTTTTT. The encoded protein is CASSSGRATFNEKLFF.

The V call is TRBV28, the J call TRBJ2-2; TRBD1 matches at 8 bases. The CDR3 has 14 residues. CDR1 and CDR2 from the germline V gene are MDHEN and SYDVKM. J gave up 5 bases and V 3 bases, and 2 bases lay outside the gene matches. The CDR3 DNA sequence: TGTGCCAGCAGTTTCAGGGGGCGGACCGGGGAGCTGTTTTTT. Translating gives CASSFRGRTGELFF.

The chain carries TRBV12-5 and TRBJ2-5; D is possibly TRBD2 (5 bases). CDR1 and CDR2 (germline): LGHNT, FRNRAP. The CDR3 runs 13 residues. V shed 2 bases and J shed 5 bases, with 9 bases lying between them. In nucleotides, the CDR3 is TGTGCTAGTGGTTTGAGGTCGGGGGAGACCCAGTACTTC. Encoded protein: CASGLRSGETQYF.

The gene calls are TRBV10-3 and TRBJ1-5, with 8 positions matching TRBD1. J gave up 4 bases and V 5 bases, and 4 bases lay outside the gene matches. CDR1 is ENHRY and CDR2 is SYGVKD in the germline V gene. The CDR3 loop spans 14 amino acids. The CDR3 sequence is CAISPDRGNQPQHF. The CDR3 nucleotides are TGTGCCATCAGTCCTGACAGGGGTAATCAGCCCCAGCATTTT.

The V call is TRBV2, the J call TRBJ2-1; D gene uncertain. V lost 6 bases and J lost 2, with 11 bases in between. Germline CDR1 and CDR2: SNHLY and FYNNEI. The CDR3 extends over 14 amino acids. The CDR3: CASRETRTYNEQFF. In DNA, the CDR3 is TGTGCCAGCAGAGAAACTCGAACCTACAATGAGCAGTTCTTC.

This chain joins TRBV5-1 and TRBJ1-6, with TRBD1 identical over 8 bases. The germline V gene has CDR1 SGHRS and CDR2 YFSETQ. V lost 1 base, J lost 2 bases, and 2 bases stayed unmatched. The CDR3 covers 16 residues. CDR3 in DNA: TGCGCCAGCAGCTTGACAGGGGGACCCTATAATTCACCCCTCCACTTT. It encodes CASSLTGGPYNSPLHF.

J is TRBJ1-5 and V is TRBV7-2, with D unresolved. CDR1 is SGHTA, CDR2 FQGNSA, per germline. The CDR3 length is 15 residues. Deletions cut 1 base from V and 5 bases from J, with 12 bases between. CDR3 coding DNA: TGTGCCAGCAGCTTAGTAGGTGGGCTGGATCAGCCCCAGCATTTT. This codes for CASSLVGGLDQPQHF.

This chain links TRBV7-8 with TRBJ2-1, with D perhaps matching TRBD2 (5 bases). Per germline, CDR1 SGHVS and CDR2 FQNEAQ. The CDR3 covers 15 residues. The ends were cut back, 5 bases at V and 1 base at J, with 12 bases in the middle. The CDR3 sequence: CASSKSGLSYNEQFF. In DNA form, the CDR3 reads TGTGCCAGCAGCAAAAGCGGACTGTCCTACAATGAGCAGTTCTTC.

The rearrangement joins TRBV18 to TRBJ2-4, with 10 bases lining up with TRBD2. Trimming removed 0 bases from V and 3 bases from J; junction bases left unmatched: 2. The length of the CDR3 is 16 residues. Germline V gene sequence: CDR1 KGHSH, CDR2 LQKENI. The CDR3: CASSPPSGGSKNIQYF. The CDR3, as DNA: TGTGCCAGCTCACCACCTAGCGGGGGGAGCAAAAACATTCAGTACTTC.

This clone is called medium-sized based on its frequency. The V call is TRBV2, the J call TRBJ2-1; TRBD1 might be the D (6 bases). Germline V gene sequence: CDR1 SNHLY, CDR2 FYNNEI. The length of the CDR3 is 13 residues. V lost 3 bases and J 7 bases, leaving 10 bases between the germline ends. This chain's CDR3 is CASSEQGMNEQFF. In nucleotides, the CDR3 is TGTGCCAGCAGTGAGCAGGGGATGAATGAGCAGTTCTTC.

The chain uses TRBV30 and TRBJ1-2; TRBD1 matches at 8 bases. Germline loops: CDR1 GTSNPN, CDR2 SVGIG (reference sequence). V shed 2 bases and J 6 bases; nucleotides not matched to a gene: 8. CDR3 length: 14 amino acids. CDR3 nucleotides: TGTGCCTGGAGTCGCCACAGGGGACAGGATGGCTACACCTTC. The encoded protein is CAWSRHRGQDGYTF. Full variable domain (remainder filled in from reference TRBV30 and TRBJ1-2): SQTIHQWPATLVQPVGSPLSLECTVEGTSNPNLYWYRQAAGRGLQLLFYSVGIGQISSEVPQNLSASRPQDRQFILSSKKLLLSDSGFYLCAWSRHRGQDGYTFGSGTRLTVV.

The gene calls are TRBV19 and TRBJ1-3; D is perhaps TRBD1 (6 bases). CDR1 and CDR2 from the germline V gene are LNHDA and SQIVND (reference sequence). CDR3 length: 16 amino acids. Trimming took 7 bases from V and 4 from J, leaving 20 bases between them. In DNA, the CDR3 is TGTGCCAGTACCCAGCTCTCCGGGGGGCAAGGAAACACCATATATTTT. Translation gives CASTQLSGGQGNTIYF.

The V call is TRBV10-1, the J call TRBJ2-5, with 10 bases identical to TRBD1. Germline CDR1 and CDR2: WNHNN and SYGVQD (reference sequence). J gave up 5 bases and V 11 bases, and 8 bases lay outside the gene matches. The CDR3 is made up of 13 amino acids. The CDR3 loop is CAAGTGVGETQYF. Written as DNA, the CDR3 is TGCGCCGCGGGGACAGGGGTGGGGGAGACCCAGTACTTC.

The V gene is TRBV28, the J gene TRBJ2-1; 9 positions match TRBD2. The CDR3 is 16 amino acids. Germline CDR1 reads MDHEN; CDR2 reads SYDVKM. V gave up 1 base and J gave up 4 bases; unmatched junction bases: 5. The CDR3 loop reads CASSLYGGGGYNEQFF. CDR3 nucleotides: TGTGCCAGCAGTTTATACGGCGGGGGGGGTTACAATGAGCAGTTCTTC.

The chain is built from TRBV6-1 and TRBJ2-1; 8 nucleotides agree with TRBD2. This CDR3 is built from 20 residues. Trimming took 4 bases from V and 0 from J; bases not matched to a gene: 17. Germline V lookup: CDR1 MNHNS, CDR2 SASEGT. The CDR3 is CASSVRSDETSANSYNEQFF. The CDR3 region has the DNA TGTGCCAGCAGTGTTCGGTCTGATGAGACTAGCGCAAACTCCTACAATGAGCAGTTCTTC.